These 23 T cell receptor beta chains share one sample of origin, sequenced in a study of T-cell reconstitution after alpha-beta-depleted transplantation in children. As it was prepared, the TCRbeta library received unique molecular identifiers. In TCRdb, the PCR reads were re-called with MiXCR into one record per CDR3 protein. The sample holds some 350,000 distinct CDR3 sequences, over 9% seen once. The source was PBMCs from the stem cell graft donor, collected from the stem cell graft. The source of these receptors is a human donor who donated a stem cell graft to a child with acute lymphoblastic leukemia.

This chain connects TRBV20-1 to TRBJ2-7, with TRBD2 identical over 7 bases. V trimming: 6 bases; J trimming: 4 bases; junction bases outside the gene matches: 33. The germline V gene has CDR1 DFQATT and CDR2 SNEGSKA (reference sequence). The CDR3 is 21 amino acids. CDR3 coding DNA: TGCAGTGCCCCAACCGGGCTAGCGGCGTCTTTGGGCCCCCAACTCTATTACGAGCAGTACTTC. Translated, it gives CSAPTGLAASLGPQLYYEQYF.

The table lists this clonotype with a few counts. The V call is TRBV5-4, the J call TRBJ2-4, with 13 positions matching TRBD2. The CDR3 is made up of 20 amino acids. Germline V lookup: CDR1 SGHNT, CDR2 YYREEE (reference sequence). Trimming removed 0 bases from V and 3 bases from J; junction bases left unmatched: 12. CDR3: CASSLVFGLAGALGKNIQYF. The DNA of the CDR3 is TGTGCCAGCAGCTTGGTTTTCGGACTAGCGGGGGCCTTGGGCAAAAACATTCAGTACTTC. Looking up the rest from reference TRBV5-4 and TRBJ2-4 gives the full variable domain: ETGVTQSPTHLIKTRGQQVTLRCSSQSGHNTVSWYQQALGQGPQFIFQYYREEENGRGNFPPRFSGLQFPNYSSELNVNALELDDSALYLCASSLVFGLAGALGKNIQYFGAGTRLSVL.

The CDR3 is CATRERGVYNEQFF. The CDR3 nucleotides read TGTGCCACCAGAGAGCGGGGGGTGTACAATGAGCAGTTCTTC. The chain links TRBV15 to TRBJ2-1; TRBD2 matches 9 bases. Per germline, CDR1 LNHNV and CDR2 YYDKDF (reference sequence). V shed 6 bases and J 4 bases; nucleotides not matched to a gene: 4. The CDR3 covers 14 residues.

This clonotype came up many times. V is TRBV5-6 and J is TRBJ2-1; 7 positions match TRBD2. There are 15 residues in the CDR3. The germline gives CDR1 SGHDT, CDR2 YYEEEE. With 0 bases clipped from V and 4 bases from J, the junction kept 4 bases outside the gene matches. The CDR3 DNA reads TGTGCCAGCAGCTTGGAGGCTAGCGGATACAATGAGCAGTTCTTC. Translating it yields CASSLEASGYNEQFF.

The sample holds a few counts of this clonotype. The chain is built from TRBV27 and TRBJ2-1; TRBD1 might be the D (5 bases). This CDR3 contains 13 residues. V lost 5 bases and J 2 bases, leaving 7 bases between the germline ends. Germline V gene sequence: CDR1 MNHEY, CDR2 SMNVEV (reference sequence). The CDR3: CASSDRPYNEQFF. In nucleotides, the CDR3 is TGTGCCAGCAGTGACAGACCCTACAATGAGCAGTTCTTC.

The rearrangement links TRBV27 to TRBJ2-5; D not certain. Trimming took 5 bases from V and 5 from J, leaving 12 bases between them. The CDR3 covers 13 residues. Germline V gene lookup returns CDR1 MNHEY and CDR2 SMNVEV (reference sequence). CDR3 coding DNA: TGTGCCAGCAGTCCCGCCGCGTGGGAGACCCAGTACTTC. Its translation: CASSPAAWETQYF.

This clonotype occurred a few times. This chain's CDR3 is CASSFGGRGSIGSDTQYF. The CDR3 nucleotides are TGTGCCAGCAGCTTCGGGGGACGGGGCTCCATAGGTTCAGATACGCAGTATTTT. This rearrangement joins TRBV14 to TRBJ2-3, with D tentatively TRBD2 (6 bases). CDR1 is SGHDN, CDR2 FVKESK, per germline. This CDR3 contains 18 residues. V lost 5 bases to trimming and J lost 4 bases, with 25 bases between them.

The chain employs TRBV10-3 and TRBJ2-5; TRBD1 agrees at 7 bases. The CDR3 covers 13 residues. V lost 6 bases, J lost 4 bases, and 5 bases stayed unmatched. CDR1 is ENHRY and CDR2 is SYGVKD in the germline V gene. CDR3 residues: CAIRGTAAETQYF. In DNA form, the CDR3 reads TGTGCCATCAGGGGGACAGCGGCAGAGACCCAGTACTTC.

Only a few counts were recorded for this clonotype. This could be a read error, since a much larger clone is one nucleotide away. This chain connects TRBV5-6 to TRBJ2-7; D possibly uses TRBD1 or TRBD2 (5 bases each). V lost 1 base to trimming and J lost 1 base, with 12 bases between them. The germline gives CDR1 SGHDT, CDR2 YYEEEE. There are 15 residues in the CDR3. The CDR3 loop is CASSLLGDRSYEQYF. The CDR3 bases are TGTGCCAGCAGCTTGTTGGGGGATAGATCCTACGAGCAGTACTTC.

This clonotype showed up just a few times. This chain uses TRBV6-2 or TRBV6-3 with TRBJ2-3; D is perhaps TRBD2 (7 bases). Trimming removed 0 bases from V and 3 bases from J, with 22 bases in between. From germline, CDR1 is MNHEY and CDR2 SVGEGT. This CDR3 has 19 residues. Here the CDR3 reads CASSYSILAPRGGTDTQYF. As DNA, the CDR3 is TGTGCCAGCAGTTACTCGATACTAGCGCCTCGAGGGGGAACAGATACGCAGTATTTT.

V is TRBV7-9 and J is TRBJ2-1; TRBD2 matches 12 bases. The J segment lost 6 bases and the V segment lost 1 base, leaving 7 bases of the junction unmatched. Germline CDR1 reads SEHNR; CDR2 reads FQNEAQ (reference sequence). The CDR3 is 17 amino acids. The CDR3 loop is CASSLVGLAGLINEQFF. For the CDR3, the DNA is TGTGCCAGCAGCTTAGTCGGACTAGCGGGACTAATCAATGAGCAGTTCTTC.

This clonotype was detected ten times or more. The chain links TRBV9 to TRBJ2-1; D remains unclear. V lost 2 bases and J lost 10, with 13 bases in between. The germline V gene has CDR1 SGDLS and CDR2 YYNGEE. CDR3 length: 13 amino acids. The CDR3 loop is CASSVDWLEEQFF. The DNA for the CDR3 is TGTGCCAGCAGCGTTGACTGGCTCGAGGAGCAGTTCTTC.

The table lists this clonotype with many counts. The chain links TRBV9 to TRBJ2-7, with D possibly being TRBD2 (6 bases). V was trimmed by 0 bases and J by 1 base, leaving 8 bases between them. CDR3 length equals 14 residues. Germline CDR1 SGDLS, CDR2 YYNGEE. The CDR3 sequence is CASSVGGRSYEQYF. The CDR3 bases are TGTGCCAGCAGCGTAGGGGGGAGGTCCTACGAGCAGTACTTC.

The CDR3 loop reads CASSYLAGEYEQYF. The CDR3 DNA follows: TGTGCCAGCAGTTACCTAGCGGGAGAGTACGAGCAGTACTTC. The chain combines TRBV6-2 or TRBV6-3 with TRBJ2-7; 10 bases match TRBD2. The trim removed 2 bases at V and 4 bases at J, leaving 2 bases unmatched. Germline-derived CDR1 and CDR2 are MNHEY and SVGEGT. The CDR3 is 14 amino acids.

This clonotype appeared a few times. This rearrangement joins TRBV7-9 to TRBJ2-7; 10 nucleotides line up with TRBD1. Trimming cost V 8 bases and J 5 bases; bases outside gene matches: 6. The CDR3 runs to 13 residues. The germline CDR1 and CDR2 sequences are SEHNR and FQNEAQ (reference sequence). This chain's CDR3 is CASGTGDEDEQYF. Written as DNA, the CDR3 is TGTGCCAGCGGGACAGGGGATGAGGACGAGCAGTACTTC.

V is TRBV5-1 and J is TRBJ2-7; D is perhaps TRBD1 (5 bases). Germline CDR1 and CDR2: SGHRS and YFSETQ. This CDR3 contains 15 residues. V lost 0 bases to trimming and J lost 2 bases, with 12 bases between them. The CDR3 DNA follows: TGCGCCAGCAGCTTGGAGCCAGGGCCCCCCTACGAGCAGTACTTC. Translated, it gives CASSLEPGPPYEQYF.

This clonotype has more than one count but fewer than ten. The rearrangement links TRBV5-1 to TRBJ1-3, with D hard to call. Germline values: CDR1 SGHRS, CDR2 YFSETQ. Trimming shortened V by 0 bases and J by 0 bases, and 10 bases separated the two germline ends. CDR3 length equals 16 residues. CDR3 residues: CASSLDGYSSGNTIYF. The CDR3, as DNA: TGCGCCAGCAGCTTGGACGGATACTCCTCTGGAAACACCATATATTTT.

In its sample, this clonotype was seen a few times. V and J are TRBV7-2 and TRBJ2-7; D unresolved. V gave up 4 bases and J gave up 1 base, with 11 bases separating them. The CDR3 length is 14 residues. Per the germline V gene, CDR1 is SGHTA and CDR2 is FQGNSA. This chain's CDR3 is CASSSVLGSYEQYF. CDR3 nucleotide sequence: TGTGCCAGCAGCTCCGTCCTTGGATCCTACGAGCAGTACTTC. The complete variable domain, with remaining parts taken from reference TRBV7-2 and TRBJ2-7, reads GAGVSQSPSNKVTEKGKDVELRCDPISGHTALYWYRQSLGQGLEFLIYFQGNSAPDKSGLPSDRFSAERTGGSVSTLTIQRTQQEDSAVYLCASSSVLGSYEQYFGPGTRLTVT.

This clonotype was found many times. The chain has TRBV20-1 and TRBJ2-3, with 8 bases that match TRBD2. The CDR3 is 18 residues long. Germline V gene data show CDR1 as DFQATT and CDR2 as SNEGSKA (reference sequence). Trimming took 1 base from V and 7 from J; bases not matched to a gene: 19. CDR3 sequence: CSARGSGISVGEFNTQYF. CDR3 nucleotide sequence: TGCAGTGCTAGAGGTAGCGGGATTTCCGTAGGAGAGTTTAATACGCAGTATTTT.

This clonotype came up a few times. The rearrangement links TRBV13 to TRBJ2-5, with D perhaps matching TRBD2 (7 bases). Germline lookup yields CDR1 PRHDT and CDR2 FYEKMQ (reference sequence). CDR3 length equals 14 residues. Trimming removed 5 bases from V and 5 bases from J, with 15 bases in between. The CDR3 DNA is TGTGCCAGCAGCCCCTGGGGGGGCGGGGAGACCCAGTACTTC. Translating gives CASSPWGGGETQYF.

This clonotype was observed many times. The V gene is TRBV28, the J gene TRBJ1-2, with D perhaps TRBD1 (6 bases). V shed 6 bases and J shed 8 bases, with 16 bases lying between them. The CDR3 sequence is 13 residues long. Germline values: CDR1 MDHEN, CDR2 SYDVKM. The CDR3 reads CASSRRGSDGYTF. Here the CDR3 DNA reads TGTGCCAGCAGCCGCAGGGGTTCAGACGGCTACACCTTC.

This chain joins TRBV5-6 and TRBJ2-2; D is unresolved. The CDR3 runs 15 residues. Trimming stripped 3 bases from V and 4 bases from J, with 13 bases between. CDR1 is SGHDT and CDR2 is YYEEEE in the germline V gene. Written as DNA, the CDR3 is TGTGCCAGCAGCTCCGTAGGTCCCTTCACCGGGGAGCTGTTTTTT. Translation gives CASSSVGPFTGELFF.

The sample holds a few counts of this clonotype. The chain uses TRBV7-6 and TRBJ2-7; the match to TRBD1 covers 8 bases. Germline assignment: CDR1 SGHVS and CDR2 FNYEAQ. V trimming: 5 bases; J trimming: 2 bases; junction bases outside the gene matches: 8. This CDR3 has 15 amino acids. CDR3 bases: TGTGCCAGCAGCCACTACTACAGGGGGACCTACGAGCAGTACTTC. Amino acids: CASSHYYRGTYEQYF.